This T cell receptor (beta chain) originates from a study of shared clonotypes between healthy human individuals. Overall study context: Used for every donor were three CD4 naive, three CD4 memory, two CD8 naive and one CD8 memory plate.

The protocol was immunoSEQ multiplex PCR, while the TCRdb copy is restricted to in-frame clones and leaves out a portion. Among fewer than 3 million clones listed, approximately 90% were seen once. For this clone: Its specificity is unknown.

Findings of the study overall: It was anticipated that sequencing depth would influence how many clonotypes donors shared. Naive subsets generally exceeded memory subsets in estimated richness.

This CDR3 contains 14 residues. CDR1 is GTSNPN, CDR2 SVGIG, per germline (reference sequence). J was trimmed by 5 bases and V by 7 bases; bases with no gene match: 11. The sample was naive CD4+ T cells from PBMCs. Documented subset: CD45RA+ positively selected. The chain employs TRBV30 and TRBJ2-1, with 7 bases fitting TRBD2. The receptor comes from a man between 18 and 35 years old in good health. Some clones in this sample may be carry-over from other donors' samples. CDR3 loop: CASPGLPPDNEQFF. CDR3 sequence (DNA): TGTGCCTCACCGGGACTACCCCCCGACAATGAGCAGTTCTTC. The whole variable domain, filled in from reference TRBV30 and TRBJ2-1, reads SQTIHQWPATLVQPVGSPLSLECTVEGTSNPNLYWYRQAAGRGLQLLFYSVGIGQISSEVPQNLSASRPQDRQFILSSKKLLLSDSGFYLCASPGLPPDNEQFFGPGTRLTVL.